Shown below are 28 T cell receptor beta chains from a single sample sequenced in a study of CD8+ T cells in alopecia areata. Regarding treatment: oral pan-JAK inhibitor, 5-10 mg twice daily. Investigators isolated RNA and reverse transcribed it into cDNA to act as the sequencing template. Here immunoSEQ multiplex PCR was the method, and the copy in TCRdb shows in-frame clones only, minus some. The repertoire holds about 190,000 clones, with approximately 56% as singletons. The sequencing used CD4+ T cells sorted from blood, collected at week 4, from a patient treated with tofacitinib. These receptors all stem from a human donor with alopecia areata.

Comment on this clone: Relative to the germline gene, one junction end is altered; a read error may explain this. V and J are TRBV7-6 and TRBJ1-5; D is unresolved. The CDR3 has 9 residues. CDR1 and CDR2 from the germline V gene are SGHVS and FNYEAQ. The CDR3 here is CASSQPEHF. In nucleotides, the CDR3 is TGTGCCAGCAGCCAGCCCGAGCATTTT. Full variable domain (missing parts from reference TRBV7-6 and TRBJ1-5): GAGVSQSPRYKVTKRGQDVALRCDPISGHVSLYWYRQALGQGPEFLTYFNYEAQQDKSGLPNDRFSAERPEGSISTLTIQRTEQRDSAMYRCASSQPEHFGDGTRLSIL.

Here the CDR3 reads CASSYRSEATYEQYF. For the CDR3, the DNA is TGTGCCAGCAGTTATCGTAGCGAGGCTACCTACGAGCAGTACTTC. This rearrangement joins TRBV11-2 to TRBJ2-7; perhaps TRBD2 as D (5 bases). Germline V gene lookup returns CDR1 SGHAT and CDR2 FQNNGV. V was shortened by 6 bases and J by 2 bases, with 17 bases between the two germline ends. This CDR3 spans 15 amino acids.

This clone was detected once. The chain links TRBV29-1 to TRBJ2-7, with 12 nucleotides matching TRBD2. This CDR3 is built from 15 residues. With V trimmed by 4 bases and J by 6 bases, 10 bases remained unmatched. Germline CDR1 and CDR2: SQVTM and ANQGSEA. CDR3 protein: CSVGDGLAGISEQYF. The CDR3, as DNA: TGCAGCGTTGGGGACGGACTAGCGGGAATAAGCGAGCAGTACTTC.

This clone was seen more than once but under ten times. V usage is TRBV10-1 and J usage is TRBJ2-1; 8 bases are shared with TRBD2. Looked up from germline, CDR1 is WNHNN and CDR2 is SYGVQD (reference sequence). The trim removed 4 bases at V and 11 bases at J, leaving 7 bases unmatched. The CDR3 runs 13 residues. This CDR3 is CASSAAGEGKQFF. The CDR3 DNA is TGCGCCAGCAGTGCAGCGGGAGAAGGGAAGCAGTTCTTC.

The chain combines TRBV7-9 with TRBJ2-7; D unresolved. This CDR3 spans 16 amino acids. The V gene lost 5 bases and the J gene lost 1 base, with 18 bases spanning the gap. CDR1 and CDR2 (germline): SEHNR, FQNEAQ (reference sequence). The CDR3, as DNA: TGTGCCAGCAGCCAAAGAGGACCCCAGATTTCCTACGAGCAGTACTTC. Translation gives CASSQRGPQISYEQYF.

The table lists this clone with a few counts. This rearrangement joins TRBV6-1 to TRBJ2-1, with 7 bases aligning to TRBD1. The CDR3 is made up of 13 amino acids. Trimming at V came to 4 bases and at J to 9 bases, leaving 6 bases not matched to a gene. Germline V gene sequence: CDR1 MNHNS, CDR2 SASEGT. CDR3 loop: CASSANRGSEQFF. CDR3 in DNA: TGTGCCAGCAGTGCCAACAGGGGCAGTGAGCAGTTCTTC.

This clone was seen more than once but under ten times. The chain combines TRBV29-1 with TRBJ2-5; D may be TRBD1 (6 bases). Trimming shortened V by 4 bases and J by 5 bases, and 11 bases separated the two germline ends. CDR1 and CDR2 from the germline V gene are SQVTM and ANQGSEA. This CDR3 is 12 amino acids long. The CDR3 DNA reads as TGCAGCGTTGCGACAGGTCGGGAGACCCAGTACTTC. Translating gives CSVATGRETQYF.

The V gene is TRBV30, the J gene TRBJ1-2, with D possibly matching TRBD1 (5 bases). V was trimmed by 2 bases and J by 5 bases, leaving 15 bases between them. The CDR3 covers 14 residues. The germline CDR1 and CDR2 sequences are GTSNPN and SVGIG (reference sequence). CDR3 nucleotide sequence: TGTGCCTGGAGTCTCGGGGCCACCCAATATGGCTACACCTTC. Translated: CAWSLGATQYGYTF.

This clone occurred a few times. The rearrangement links TRBV29-1 to TRBJ1-5; TRBD1 aligns across 7 bases. V lost 7 bases, J lost 4 bases, and 7 bases stayed unmatched. CDR1 SQVTM and CDR2 ANQGSEA come from the germline V gene. This CDR3 spans 13 amino acids. The CDR3 here is CSAILQGNQPQHF. In DNA, the CDR3 is TGCAGCGCCATACTACAGGGGAATCAGCCCCAGCATTTT.

This clone was observed many times. The same CDR3 also results from other DNA sequences found in this sample. The chain recombines TRBV11-2 with TRBJ2-7; TRBD2 matches at 12 bases. Germline V gene lookup returns CDR1 SGHAT and CDR2 FQNNGV. This CDR3 spans 15 amino acids. V gave up 5 bases and J gave up 2 bases; unmatched junction bases: 4. The CDR3 region is CASSLASGRAYEQYF. The CDR3 nucleotides are TGTGCCAGCAGCCTCGCTAGCGGGAGGGCCTACGAGCAGTACTTC.

The chain carries TRBV15 and TRBJ1-5; TRBD1 matches at 7 bases. Trimming removed 5 bases from V and 7 bases from J; junction bases left unmatched: 8. The CDR3 runs 14 residues. The V gene's germline CDR1 is LNHNV and CDR2 YYDKDF (reference sequence). The CDR3: CATSSRQGMQPQHF. In nucleotides, the CDR3 is TGTGCCACCAGCTCCCGACAGGGTATGCAGCCCCAGCATTTT.

The V call is TRBV7-2, the J call TRBJ2-5; tentative D call: TRBD1 (6 bases). Germline assignment: CDR1 SGHTA and CDR2 FQGNSA. The CDR3 contains 16 residues. The V gene lost 6 bases and the J gene lost 4 bases, with 21 bases spanning the gap. The chain's CDR3 is CASRSSAGTPGETQYF. In DNA, the CDR3 is TGTGCCAGCAGATCTTCCGCCGGGACACCAGGAGAGACCCAGTACTTC. Filled out from reference TRBV7-2 and TRBJ2-5, the complete variable domain reads GAGVSQSPSNKVTEKGKDVELRCDPISGHTALYWYRQSLGQGLEFLIYFQGNSAPDKSGLPSDRFSAERTGGSVSTLTIQRTQQEDSAVYLCASRSSAGTPGETQYFGPGTRLLVL.

The chain joins TRBV30 to TRBJ2-7; TRBD1 aligns across 9 bases. The J segment lost 3 bases and the V segment lost 2 bases, leaving 8 bases of the junction unmatched. This CDR3 comprises 15 residues. CDR1 and CDR2 (germline): GTSNPN, SVGIG (reference sequence). The CDR3 is CAWSYTGTGFYEQYF. The CDR3 nucleotides are TGTGCCTGGAGTTACACCGGGACAGGGTTCTACGAGCAGTACTTC.

This clone was detected a few times. The V and J genes are TRBV11-2 and TRBJ2-7; TRBD2 matches at 11 bases. CDR1 is SGHAT and CDR2 is FQNNGV in the germline V gene. With 5 bases clipped from V and 3 bases from J, the junction kept 9 bases outside the gene matches. This CDR3 has 16 amino acids. CDR3 sequence: CASSPGVGTSGYEQYF. The DNA of the CDR3 is TGTGCCAGCAGCCCCGGGGTAGGGACTAGCGGCTACGAGCAGTACTTC.

This clone has only a few counts. The gene calls are TRBV28 and TRBJ2-4; D ambiguous. The CDR3 covers 13 residues. Germline assignment: CDR1 MDHEN and CDR2 SYDVKM. Trimming took 6 bases from V and 9 from J, leaving 15 bases between them. CDR3 sequence (DNA): TGTGCCAGCAGCTTTCCGCCGAGTACCATTCAGTACTTC. Protein sequence: CASSFPPSTIQYF.

The chain carries TRBV29-1 and TRBJ1-2, with 7 nucleotides matching TRBD1. Germline V lookup: CDR1 SQVTM, CDR2 ANQGSEA. This CDR3 has 12 amino acids. The V and J ends lost 6 bases and 8 bases, in that order; junction bases with no gene match: 9. In DNA form, the CDR3 reads TGCAGCGTGGGTAGGGACAGCAACGGCTACACCTTC. The encoded protein is CSVGRDSNGYTF.

This clone was seen more than once but under ten times. The rearrangement uses TRBV11-2 and TRBJ2-6; the D gene could be TRBD1 or TRBD2 (5 bases each). CDR3 size: 13 residues. V lost 4 bases to trimming and J lost 12 bases, with 13 bases between them. Germline CDR1 reads SGHAT; CDR2 reads FQNNGV. The CDR3 DNA follows: TGTGCCAGCAGCTCCGGGACCGCTCGCGTCCTGACTTTC. This translates into CASSSGTARVLTF.

CDR3: CAWSDAAGEEVDTQYF. DNA for the CDR3: TGTGCCTGGAGTGATGCGGCGGGAGAAGAGGTAGATACGCAGTATTTT. The chain recombines TRBV30 with TRBJ2-3, with TRBD2 matching 7 bases. Germline CDR1 and CDR2: GTSNPN and SVGIG (reference sequence). The ends lost 1 base at V and 5 bases at J; junction bases unmatched: 12. CDR3 length equals 16 residues.

This clone was picked up a small number of times. V and J are TRBV27 and TRBJ1-2; 7 bases are a match to TRBD1. The CDR3 spans 14 residues. The V segment lost 6 bases and the J segment 4 bases; nucleotides outside the gene matches: 8. Per germline, CDR1 MNHEY and CDR2 SMNVEV (reference sequence). Here the CDR3 DNA reads TGTGCCAGCAGCGAACGGGGGACAGTCTATGGCTACACCTTC. It yields the protein CASSERGTVYGYTF.

The chain is built from TRBV7-9 and TRBJ2-5; 8 bases are shared with TRBD1. The V segment lost 3 bases and the J segment 4 bases; nucleotides outside the gene matches: 10. This CDR3 has 16 amino acids. Germline CDR1 reads SEHNR; CDR2 reads FQNEAQ (reference sequence). The CDR3 bases are TGTGCCAGCAGCTTTTCGGGCAGGGGGCTCGGAGAGACCCAGTACTTC. Translated: CASSFSGRGLGETQYF. Full variable domain (outside the CDR3, taken from reference TRBV7-9 and TRBJ2-5): DTGVSQNPRHKITKRGQNVTFRCDPISEHNRLYWYRQTLGQGPEFLTYFQNEAQLEKSRLLSDRFSAERPKGSFSTLEIQRTEQGDSAMYLCASSFSGRGLGETQYFGPGTRLLVL.

The chain uses TRBV27 and TRBJ1-5; D is undetermined. This CDR3 region has 14 residues. The V end lost 2 bases, the J end lost 7 bases, and 12 bases lay between the germline ends. Germline CDR1 MNHEY, CDR2 SMNVEV (reference sequence). The CDR3, as DNA: TGTGCCAGCAGTTTAAAGTGGGCGAGGCAGCCCCAGCATTTT. Translating gives CASSLKWARQPQHF.

The chain is built from TRBV30 and TRBJ1-1, with a weak D call TRBD1 (6 bases). Trimming removed 7 bases from V and 4 bases from J, with 19 bases in between. CDR1 is GTSNPN, CDR2 SVGIG, per germline (reference sequence). The CDR3 totals 14 residues. In DNA, the CDR3 is TGTGCCTCCCGATGGGGGGGCTGGGGCACTGAAGCTTTCTTT. Residues: CASRWGGWGTEAFF. The variable domain in full, completed from reference TRBV30 and TRBJ1-1, reads SQTIHQWPATLVQPVGSPLSLECTVEGTSNPNLYWYRQAAGRGLQLLFYSVGIGQISSEVPQNLSASRPQDRQFILSSKKLLLSDSGFYLCASRWGGWGTEAFFGQGTRLTVV.

The chain has TRBV30 and TRBJ1-2; 7 nucleotides align to TRBD1. The CDR3 contains 14 residues. Germline V gene lookup returns CDR1 GTSNPN and CDR2 SVGIG (reference sequence). With 1 base clipped from V and 2 bases from J, the junction kept 4 bases outside the gene matches. CDR3 DNA sequence: TGTGCCTGGAGTGGTCTGACAGGGAACTATGGCTACACCTTC. It encodes CAWSGLTGNYGYTF.

V is TRBV6-5 and J is TRBJ2-5, with TRBD2 identical over 7 bases. CDR3 length: 16 residues. V lost 0 bases to trimming and J lost 2 bases; unmatched junction nucleotides: 6. The germline gives CDR1 MNHEY, CDR2 SVGAGI. The CDR3 loop reads CASSYSMSGGQETQYF. CDR3 nucleotides: TGTGCCAGCAGTTACTCGATGTCGGGGGGACAAGAGACCCAGTACTTC.

As regards this clone: The identical CDR3 is also encoded by other nucleotide sequences in the sample. The rearrangement links TRBV5-1 to TRBJ2-7, with D perhaps matching TRBD2 (5 bases). CDR1 is SGHRS, CDR2 YFSETQ, per germline. V was shortened by 4 bases and J by 1 base, with 9 bases between the two germline ends. The CDR3 length is 13 residues. CDR3 nucleotide sequence: TGCGCCAGCAGCCCCTCGGGGTCCTACGAGCAGTACTTC. Translating it yields CASSPSGSYEQYF.

The gene calls are TRBV4-3 and TRBJ2-1; perhaps D is TRBD1 or TRBD2 (5 bases each). Trimming removed 1 base from V and 8 bases from J, with 15 bases in between. CDR3 size: 15 residues. Germline V lookup: CDR1 LGHNA, CDR2 YSLEER. The CDR3 nucleotides are TGCGCCAGCAGCCAAGCAGGGACGGATACGGATGAGCAGTTCTTC. This sequence encodes CASSQAGTDTDEQFF.

A few counts support this clone. The V call is TRBV5-6, the J call TRBJ1-5, with D unresolved. V lost 1 base and J 7 bases, leaving 6 bases between the germline ends. CDR1 and CDR2 from the germline V gene are SGHDT and YYEEEE. The CDR3 is 12 residues long. The CDR3: CASSLLGQPQHF. CDR3 nucleotide sequence: TGTGCCAGCAGCTTGTTGGGACAGCCCCAGCATTTT.

This clone has only one observation. The chain uses TRBV4-1 and TRBJ1-1, with a weak D call TRBD1 (5 bases). V gave up 1 base and J gave up 6 bases, with 12 bases separating them. Germline CDR1 MGHRA, CDR2 YSYEKL. The CDR3 length is 14 residues. The CDR3, as DNA: TGCGCCAGCAGCCAAGGACAGCTTGTTCCTGAAGCTTTCTTT. It specifies CASSQGQLVPEAFF.